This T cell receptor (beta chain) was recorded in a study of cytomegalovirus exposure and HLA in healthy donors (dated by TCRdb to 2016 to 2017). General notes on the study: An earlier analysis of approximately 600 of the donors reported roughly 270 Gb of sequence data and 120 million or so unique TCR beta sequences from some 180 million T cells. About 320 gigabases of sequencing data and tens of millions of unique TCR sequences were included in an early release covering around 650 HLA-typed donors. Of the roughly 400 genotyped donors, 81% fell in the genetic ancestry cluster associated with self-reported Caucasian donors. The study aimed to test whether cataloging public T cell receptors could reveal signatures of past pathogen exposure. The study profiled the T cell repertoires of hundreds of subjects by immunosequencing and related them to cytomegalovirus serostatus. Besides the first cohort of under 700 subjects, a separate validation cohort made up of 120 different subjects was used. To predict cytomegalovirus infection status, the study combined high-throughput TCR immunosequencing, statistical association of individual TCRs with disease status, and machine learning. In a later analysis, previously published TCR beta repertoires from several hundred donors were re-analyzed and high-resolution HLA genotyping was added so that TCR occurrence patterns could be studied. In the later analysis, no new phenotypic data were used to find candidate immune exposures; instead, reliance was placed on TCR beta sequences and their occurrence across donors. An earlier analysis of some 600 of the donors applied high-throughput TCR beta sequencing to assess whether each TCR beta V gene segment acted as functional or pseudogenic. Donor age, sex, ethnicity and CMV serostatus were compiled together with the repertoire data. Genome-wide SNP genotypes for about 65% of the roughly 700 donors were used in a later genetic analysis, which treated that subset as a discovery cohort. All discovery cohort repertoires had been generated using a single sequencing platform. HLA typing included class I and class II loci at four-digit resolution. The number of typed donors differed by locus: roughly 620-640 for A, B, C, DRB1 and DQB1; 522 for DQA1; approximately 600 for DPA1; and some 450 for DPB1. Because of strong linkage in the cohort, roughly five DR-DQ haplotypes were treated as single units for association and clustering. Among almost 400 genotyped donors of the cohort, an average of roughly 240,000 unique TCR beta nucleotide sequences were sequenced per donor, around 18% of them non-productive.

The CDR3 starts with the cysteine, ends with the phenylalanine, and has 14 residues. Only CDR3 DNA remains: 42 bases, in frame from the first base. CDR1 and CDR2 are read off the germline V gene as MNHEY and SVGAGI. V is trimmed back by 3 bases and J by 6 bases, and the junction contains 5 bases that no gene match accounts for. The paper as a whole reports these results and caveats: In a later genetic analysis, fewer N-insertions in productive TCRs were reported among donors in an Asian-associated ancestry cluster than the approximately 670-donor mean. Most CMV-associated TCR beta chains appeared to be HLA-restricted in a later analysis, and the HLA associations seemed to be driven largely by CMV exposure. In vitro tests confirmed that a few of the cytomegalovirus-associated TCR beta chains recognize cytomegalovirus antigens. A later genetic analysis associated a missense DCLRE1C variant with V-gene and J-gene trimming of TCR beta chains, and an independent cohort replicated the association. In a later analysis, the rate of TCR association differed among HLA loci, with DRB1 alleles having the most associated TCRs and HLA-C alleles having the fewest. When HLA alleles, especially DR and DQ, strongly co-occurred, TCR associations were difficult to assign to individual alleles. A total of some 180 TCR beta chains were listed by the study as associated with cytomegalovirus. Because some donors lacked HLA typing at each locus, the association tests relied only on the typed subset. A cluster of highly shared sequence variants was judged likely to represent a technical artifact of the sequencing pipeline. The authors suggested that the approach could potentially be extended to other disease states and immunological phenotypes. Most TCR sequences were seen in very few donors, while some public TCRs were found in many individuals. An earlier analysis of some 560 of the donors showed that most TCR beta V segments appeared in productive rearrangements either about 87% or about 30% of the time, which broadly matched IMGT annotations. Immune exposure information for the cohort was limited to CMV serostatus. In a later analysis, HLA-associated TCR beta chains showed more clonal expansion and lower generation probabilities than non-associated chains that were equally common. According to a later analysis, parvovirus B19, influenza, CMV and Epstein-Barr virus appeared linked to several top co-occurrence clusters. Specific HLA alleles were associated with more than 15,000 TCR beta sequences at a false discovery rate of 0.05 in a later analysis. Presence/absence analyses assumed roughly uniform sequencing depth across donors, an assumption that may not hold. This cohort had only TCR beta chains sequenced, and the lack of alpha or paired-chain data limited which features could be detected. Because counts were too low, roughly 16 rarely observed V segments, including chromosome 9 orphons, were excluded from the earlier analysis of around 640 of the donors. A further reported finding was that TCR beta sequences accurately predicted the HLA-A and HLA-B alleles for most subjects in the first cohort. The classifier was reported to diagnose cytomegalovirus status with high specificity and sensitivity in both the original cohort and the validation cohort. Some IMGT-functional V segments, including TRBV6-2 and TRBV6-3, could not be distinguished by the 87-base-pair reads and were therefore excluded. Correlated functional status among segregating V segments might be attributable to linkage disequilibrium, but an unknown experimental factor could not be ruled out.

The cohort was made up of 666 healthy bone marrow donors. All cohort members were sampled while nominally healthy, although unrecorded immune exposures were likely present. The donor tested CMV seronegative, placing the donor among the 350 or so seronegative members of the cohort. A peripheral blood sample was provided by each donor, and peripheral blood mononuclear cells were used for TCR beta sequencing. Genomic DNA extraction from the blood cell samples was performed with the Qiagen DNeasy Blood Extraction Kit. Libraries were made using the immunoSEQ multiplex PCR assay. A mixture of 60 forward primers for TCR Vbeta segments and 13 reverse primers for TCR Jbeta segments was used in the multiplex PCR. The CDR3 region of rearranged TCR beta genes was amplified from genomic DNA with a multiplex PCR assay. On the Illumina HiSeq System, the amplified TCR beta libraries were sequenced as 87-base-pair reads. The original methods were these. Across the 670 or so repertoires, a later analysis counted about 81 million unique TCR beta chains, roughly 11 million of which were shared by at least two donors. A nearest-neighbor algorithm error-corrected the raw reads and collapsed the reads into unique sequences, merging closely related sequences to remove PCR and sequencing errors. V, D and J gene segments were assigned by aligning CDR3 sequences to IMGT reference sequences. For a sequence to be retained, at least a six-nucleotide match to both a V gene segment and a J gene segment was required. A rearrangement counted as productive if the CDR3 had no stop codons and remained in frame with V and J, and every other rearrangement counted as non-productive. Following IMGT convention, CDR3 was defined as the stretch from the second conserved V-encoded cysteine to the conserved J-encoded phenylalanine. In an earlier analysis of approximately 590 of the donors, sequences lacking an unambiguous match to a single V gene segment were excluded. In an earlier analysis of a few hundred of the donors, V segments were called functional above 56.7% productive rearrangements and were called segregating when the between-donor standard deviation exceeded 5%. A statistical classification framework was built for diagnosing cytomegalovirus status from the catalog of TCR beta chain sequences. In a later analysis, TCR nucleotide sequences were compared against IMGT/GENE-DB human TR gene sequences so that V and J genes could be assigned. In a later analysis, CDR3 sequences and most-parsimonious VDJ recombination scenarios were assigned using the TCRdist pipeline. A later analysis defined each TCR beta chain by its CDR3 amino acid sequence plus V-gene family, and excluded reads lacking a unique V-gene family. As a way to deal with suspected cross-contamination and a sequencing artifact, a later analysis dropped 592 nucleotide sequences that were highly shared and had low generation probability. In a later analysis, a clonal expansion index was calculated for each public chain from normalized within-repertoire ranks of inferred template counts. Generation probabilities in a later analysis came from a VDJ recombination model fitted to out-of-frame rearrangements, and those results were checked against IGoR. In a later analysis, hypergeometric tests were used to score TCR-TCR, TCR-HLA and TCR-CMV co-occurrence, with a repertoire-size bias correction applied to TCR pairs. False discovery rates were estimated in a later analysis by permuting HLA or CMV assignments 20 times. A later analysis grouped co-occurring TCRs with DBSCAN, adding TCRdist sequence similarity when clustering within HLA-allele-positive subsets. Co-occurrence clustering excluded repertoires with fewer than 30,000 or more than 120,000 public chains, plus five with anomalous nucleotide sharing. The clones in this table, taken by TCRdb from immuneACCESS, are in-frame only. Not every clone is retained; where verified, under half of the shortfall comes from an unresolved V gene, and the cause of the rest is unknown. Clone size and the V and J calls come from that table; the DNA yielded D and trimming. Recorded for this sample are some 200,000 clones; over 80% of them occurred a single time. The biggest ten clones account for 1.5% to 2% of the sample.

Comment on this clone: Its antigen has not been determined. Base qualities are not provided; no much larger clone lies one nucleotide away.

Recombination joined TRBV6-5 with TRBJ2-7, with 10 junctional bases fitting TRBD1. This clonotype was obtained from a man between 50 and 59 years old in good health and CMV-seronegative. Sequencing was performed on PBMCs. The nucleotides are TGTGCCAGCAGTTATGACAGGGGGCCCTCCGAGCAGTACTTC. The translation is CASSYDRGPSEQYF.